This T cell receptor beta chain derives from a study of blood T cell repertoires in COVID-19. Across the whole study: PBMCs, B-cell-depleted T cells, or T cells were the source of the cDNA or gDNA that made up the material.

Study processing details: Reference gene primer amplification gave nucleated cell count estimates. Measured with immunoSEQ multiplex PCR; TCRdb has only the in-frame clones, and not every one. V and J calls and clone size are copied from that table; D and trimming were computed from the DNA. The table shows around 80,000 clones, with 75% to 85% occurring only once. CDR3 length: 16 residues. V lost 1 base, J lost 8 bases, and 12 bases stayed unmatched. CDR1 LGHDT and CDR2 YNNKEL come from the germline V gene (reference sequence). This clone has just one count. This chain links TRBV3-1 (or the pseudogene TRBV3-2) with TRBJ1-2, with 8 bases that match TRBD1. Sequencing was carried out using peripheral blood. The receptor comes from a woman aged 70-85 years with acute or convalescent COVID-19. CDR3 DNA sequence: TGTGCCAGCAGCCAAGGTGTCAGGGGGCGATCGGGGGGCTACACCTTC. This codes for CASSQGVRGRSGGYTF.